This T cell receptor (beta chain) was recovered during a study of blood T cell repertoires in COVID-19. Whole-study context: Samples of COVID-19 (acute and convalescent) were obtained from the United States, Italy and Spain. Sources were T cells, B-cell-depleted T cells, or PBMCs; the material itself was cDNA or gDNA.

Authors' processing steps: Nucleated cell number was recorded as an estimate derived from reference gene primer amplification. TCRdb's copy holds only in-frame clones and misses some; the assay was immunoSEQ multiplex PCR. V, J and clone size are those of that table, while D and trimming were read from the DNA. Here the sample spans about 81,000 clones, around 88% being singletons. The CDR3 has 15 amino acids. Per the germline V gene, CDR1 is SNHLY and CDR2 is FYNNEI. Unmatched junction bases numbered 4, after V lost 4 bases and J lost 5 bases. Sequencing was done on a sample of peripheral blood. The rearrangement uses TRBV2 and TRBJ2-2; 10 bases agree with TRBD1. The source of this sequence is a woman of 80 years or more with acute or convalescent COVID-19. The CDR3 sequence: CASSVGTGATGELFF. The CDR3 nucleotides are TGTGCCAGCAGTGTAGGGACAGGGGCTACCGGGGAGCTGTTTTTT.